This TCR beta chain was identified in a study of T-cell reconstitution after alpha-beta-depleted transplantation in children. Unique molecular identifiers tagged the TCRbeta library. TCRdb called the PCR reads again in MiXCR, with one record for every CDR3 protein. This table holds about 690,000 distinct CDR3 sequences, 15% to 20% found once. J lost 8 bases, V lost 1 base, and 4 bases had no gene match. The germline V gene encodes CDR1 DFQATT and CDR2 SNEGSKA (reference sequence). There are 14 residues in the CDR3. This clonotype was seen ten or more times. The sequence derives from a human donor who donated a stem cell graft to a child with acute myeloid leukemia. Sequences were derived from PBMCs from the stem cell graft donor, sampled from the stem cell graft. J is TRBJ1-6 and V is TRBV20-1; 8 bases line up with TRBD1. The CDR3 spells CSARAGTGYSPLHF. The CDR3 DNA follows: TGCAGTGCTAGAGCCGGGACAGGTTATTCACCCCTCCACTTT.